This T cell receptor beta chain was recovered during a study of Graves' ophthalmopathy and Graves' hyperthyroidism. Study-wide findings and caveats: The model forecast ophthalmopathy progression, reaching roughly 64% sensitivity and approximately 72% specificity. In separating ophthalmopathy from stable hyperthyroidism, a 13-signature model achieved approximately 91% sensitivity and around 80% specificity.

By definition, stable hyperthyroidism involved no ophthalmopathy within 18 months of follow-up. Other autoimmune disease, uncontrolled infection, pregnancy and lactation led to exclusion. This clonotype was counted at least ten times. Its antigen is not identified. Germline CDR1 LGHNT, CDR2 FRNRAP. This CDR3 has 18 residues. Losses at the gene ends were 2 bases for V and 0 bases for J; bases not matched to a gene: 12. Amplified material comprised TCR beta CDR3 regions derived from RNA transcripts. The first round was an RT-PCR with HTBI primers, and the second round was a multiplex PCR. One entry per CDR3 protein, called by TCRdb with MiXCR from the multiplex PCR reads. The sample consists of some 350,000 distinct CDR3 sequences, approximately 18% of them appearing once.

This TCR was recovered from an adult woman with stable Graves' hyperthyroidism. The rearrangement links TRBV12-5 to TRBJ1-1; 7 nucleotides line up with TRBD1. The sequencing sample was made of peripheral blood. CDR3 in DNA: TGTGCTAGTGGTTTGATCCGGGACAGACCTCCGATGAACACTGAAGCTTTCTTT. Residues: CASGLIRDRPPMNTEAFF.